The entry below gives a single TCR beta chain sequence along with its context. This specimen comes from a study of blood T cell repertoires in COVID-19. About the research overall: Samples taken during acute and convalescent COVID-19 were collected in the United States, Italy and Spain. T cells, B-cell-depleted T cells, or PBMCs supplied cDNA or gDNA.

The CDR3 contains 15 residues. Trimming took off 9 bases at V and 2 bases at J, with 18 bases between the two ends. Germline values: CDR1 MNHEY, CDR2 SVGAGI. The authors' processing: Reference gene primers were amplified, and this amplification served to estimate nucleated cell counts. Here immunoSEQ multiplex PCR was the method, and the copy in TCRdb shows in-frame clones only, minus some. V and J calls and clone size come straight from that table; D and trimming were deduced from the DNA. The table has about 440,000 clones, about 91% seen once; the top ten hold 10% to 15%. Sequenced: peripheral blood. The sequence was collected from a woman in her forties or fifties with COVID-19, enrolled during active disease. The genes are TRBV6-5 and TRBJ2-3; a possible D gene is TRBD2 (7 bases). The CDR3 bases are TGTGCCAGTACGGGGCGGGGGCTTTTCACAGATACGCAGTATTTT. Residues: CASTGRGLFTDTQYF.